This T cell receptor beta chain comes out of a study of OX40 agonist ivuxolimab in advanced cancers. On the study more broadly: In this cohort, patients received ivuxolimab, an agonistic anti-OX40 (CD134) antibody. General study findings and limits: There were also nonresponders showing low normalized T-cell clonal expansion.

This clone was counted once. The target antigen is unknown. The CDR3 is 13 residues long. Germline lookup yields CDR1 SGHVS and CDR2 FQNEAQ. The V end was cut by 3 bases, the J end by 3 bases, with 6 bases between. Here immunoSEQ multiplex PCR was the method, and the copy in TCRdb shows in-frame clones only, minus some. Among some 74,000 clones listed, approximately 78% were seen once. This chain joins TRBV7-8 and TRBJ1-3; D ambiguous. The sequence derives from an adult with an advanced solid tumor such as melanoma, head and neck, liver or kidney cancer. The source material was CD4+ or CD8+ T cells sorted from blood, sampled in a trial of the OX40 agonist ivuxolimab. The CDR3 region is CASSFSDGNTIYF. The CDR3 DNA sequence: TGTGCCAGCAGCTTTTCCGATGGAAACACCATATATTTT.